Detailed here is one TCR beta chain. Its antigen is undetermined. Trimming took 3 bases from V and 4 from J; bases not matched to a gene: 3. The CDR3 runs 15 residues. The record originates from a study of beta chain features in type 1 diabetes. Notes on the study in general: Insertion counts at VDJ junctions were lower in type 1 diabetes patients, who also showed more deletions there.

Expressed TCRB transcripts got sequenced, as all isolated RNA was reverse transcribed. Profiled with immunoSEQ multiplex PCR; TCRdb holds only in-frame clones, not every one. The sample yields 350,000 to 450,000 clones, roughly 15% seen once. The genes are TRBV23-1 and TRBJ2-1, with 10 bases matching TRBD2. TRBV23-1 is sorted into the ORF group, with uncertain function. This clonotype was sampled from a woman between 18 and 30 years old in good health. Source material: naive CD4+ T cells from blood. The CDR3 DNA reads TGCGCCAGCAGTCATAGCGGGAGGAAGTACAATGAGCAGTTCTTC. The encoded protein is CASSHSGRKYNEQFF.